These 15 T cell receptor beta chains originate from one sample sequenced in a study of breast tumors, draining lymph nodes, adjacent tissues. From the multiplex PCR reads, TCRdb called clonotypes with MiXCR, one entry per CDR3 protein. The top ten hold around 22% of the sample, which has about 21,000 distinct CDR3 sequences, about 38% seen once. Sequenced: breast tumor tissue. These receptors came from a female donor with breast cancer. Some clones in this sample may be carry-over from other donors' samples.

This clonotype was detected only once. The chain combines TRBV7-9 with TRBJ2-3; 11 bases match TRBD2. V shed 10 bases and J 1 base; nucleotides not matched to a gene: 1. Per the germline V gene, CDR1 is SEHNR and CDR2 is FQNEAQ (reference sequence). The CDR3 has 13 amino acids. CDR3 sequence (DNA): TGTGCCACGGGACTAGCGGGCACAGATACGCAGTATTTT. It yields the protein CATGLAGTDTQYF.

This clonotype was observed a few times. The J gene is TRBJ2-7, the V gene TRBV6-2 or TRBV6-3; maybe TRBD2 (6 bases). Germline V gives CDR1 MNHEY, CDR2 SVGEGT. Trimming took off 5 bases at V and 5 bases at J, with 10 bases between the two ends. This CDR3 has 12 amino acids. The CDR3 spells CASSQTRNEQYF. CDR3 nucleotide sequence: TGTGCCAGCAGTCAGACTAGAAACGAGCAGTACTTC.

This clonotype was found many times. This chain links TRBV2 with TRBJ2-7; D gene uncertain. The V and J ends lost 2 bases and 7 bases respectively, with 6 bases between them. The CDR3 consists of 11 residues. Germline V lookup: CDR1 SNHLY, CDR2 FYNNEI. The CDR3 protein is CASSELTEQYF. The CDR3 bases are TGTGCCAGCAGTGAATTGACAGAGCAGTACTTC.

This clonotype was seen only a few times. This chain links TRBV11-2 with TRBJ1-4; no firm D call. The germline CDR1 and CDR2 sequences are SGHAT and FQNNGV. The V and J ends lost 5 bases and 13 bases respectively, with 20 bases between them. This CDR3 spans 14 amino acids. The CDR3 DNA reads as TGTGCCAGCAGCCAAGATGTGAGTGGGGTAGGACTGTTTTTT. Translating gives CASSQDVSGVGLFF.

This clonotype was detected once. The V and J genes are TRBV6-1 and TRBJ1-6; the match to TRBD1 covers 7 bases. Trimming cost V 3 bases and J 18 bases; bases outside gene matches: 17. The CDR3 is 15 residues long. The germline V gene has CDR1 MNHNS and CDR2 SASEGT. CDR3 sequence (DNA): TGTGCCAGCAGTGACCAGACAGGACCCAGGGGGACCCCCCACTTT. Its translation is CASSDQTGPRGTPHF.

This clonotype was picked up many times. The chain is built from TRBV2 and TRBJ1-5, with D unresolved. In germline, CDR1 is SNHLY, CDR2 FYNNEI. V lost 3 bases to trimming and J lost 2 bases, with 5 bases between them. This CDR3 comprises 13 residues. The CDR3 protein is CASSDIGNQPQHF. The CDR3 DNA reads as TGTGCCAGCAGTGACATCGGCAATCAGCCCCAGCATTTT.

This clonotype was counted at least ten times. The chain joins TRBV5-1 to TRBJ2-1; D uncertain. V was clipped by 3 bases and J by 5 bases, with 9 bases between them. Germline values: CDR1 SGHRS, CDR2 YFSETQ. The CDR3 loop spans 13 amino acids. CDR3 region: CASSWRRDNEQFF. DNA for the CDR3: TGCGCCAGCAGCTGGCGTAGGGACAATGAGCAGTTCTTC. Supplemented by reference TRBV5-1 and TRBJ2-1, the full variable domain reads KAGVTQTPRYLIKTRGQQVTLSCSPISGHRSVSWYQQTPGQGLQFLFEYFSETQRNKGNFPGRFSGRQFSNSRSEMNVSTLELGDSALYLCASSWRRDNEQFFGPGTRLTVL.

This clonotype appeared a single time. The chain employs TRBV19 and TRBJ2-2; the match to TRBD1 covers 8 bases. CDR1 and CDR2 (germline): LNHDA, SQIVND (reference sequence). The trim removed 5 bases at V and 7 bases at J, leaving 9 bases unmatched. There are 15 residues in the CDR3. CDR3 bases: TGTGCCAGTAGTCCCGGACAGGGAGTGCGCGGGGAGCTGTTTTTT. This sequence encodes CASSPGQGVRGELFF.

DNA for the CDR3: TGTGCCAGCAGTGGGACAGGGTATAGTCAGCCCCAGCATTTT. This gives the protein CASSGTGYSQPQHF. The chain couples TRBV6-1 to TRBJ1-5, with 8 positions matching TRBD1. The CDR3 has 14 residues. V gave up 4 bases and J gave up 6 bases; unmatched junction bases: 5. The germline gives CDR1 MNHNS, CDR2 SASEGT.

The chain is built from TRBV30 and TRBJ1-3, with D perhaps TRBD1 (6 bases). This CDR3 is built from 14 residues. The germline V gene has CDR1 GTSNPN and CDR2 SVGIG (reference sequence). Trimming shortened V by 6 bases and J by 2 bases, and 14 bases separated the two germline ends. Here the CDR3 reads CACSRGGTGNTIYF. DNA for the CDR3: TGTGCCTGCTCCCGAGGGGGGACTGGAAACACCATATATTTT.

The table lists this clonotype with many counts. With a much larger clone just one base away, this may be a read error. The V and J genes are TRBV12-3 or TRBV12-4 and TRBJ2-5, with TRBD2 as a possible D gene (5 bases). This CDR3 has 18 amino acids. Trimming cost V 3 bases and J 0 bases, with 20 bases left between them. The DNA for the CDR3 is TGTGCCAGCAGTTTCGGTCCCCTGCCGGGAAAGTACCAAGAGACCCAGTACTTC. Amino acid sequence: CASSFGPLPGKYQETQYF.

This clonotype was counted at least ten times. The chain combines TRBV15 with TRBJ2-7, with D tentatively TRBD2 (5 bases). CDR3 length equals 15 residues. V was pared by 0 bases and J by 2 bases, with 11 bases between. Germline V lookup: CDR1 LNHNV, CDR2 YYDKDF (reference sequence). For the CDR3, the DNA is TGTGCCACCAGCAGAGAACGAGGGAAGGCCTACGAGCAGTACTTC. Protein product: CATSRERGKAYEQYF. Complete variable domain (other parts from reference TRBV15 and TRBJ2-7): DAMVIQNPRYQVTQFGKPVTLSCSQTLNHNVMYWYQQKSSQAPKLLFHYYDKDFNNEADTPDNFQSRRPNTSFCFLDIRSPGLGDTAMYLCATSRERGKAYEQYFGPGTRLTVT.

The chain uses TRBV12-3 or TRBV12-4 and TRBJ1-2, with D possibly matching TRBD1 (5 bases). Trimming stripped 5 bases from V and 3 bases from J, with 10 bases between. The CDR3 totals 13 residues. CDR3 sequence: CASSPGTYYGYTF. DNA for the CDR3: TGTGCCAGCAGTCCCGGGACGTACTATGGCTACACCTTC.

The chain recombines TRBV6-4 with TRBJ1-2; D perhaps matches TRBD1 (6 bases). The CDR3 spans 12 residues. Germline V gene lookup returns CDR1 MRHNA and CDR2 SNTAGT. Trimming shortened V by 3 bases and J by 4 bases, and 6 bases separated the two germline ends. Here the CDR3 reads CASSEQGYGYTF. CDR3 sequence (DNA): TGTGCCAGCAGTGAACAGGGCTATGGCTACACCTTC.

The chain uses TRBV7-9 and TRBJ2-3; the D gene is possibly TRBD1 (6 bases). The V and J ends lost 3 bases and 0 bases respectively, with 19 bases between them. Germline CDR1 and CDR2: SEHNR and FQNEAQ (reference sequence). The CDR3 runs 18 residues. The CDR3 DNA reads as TGTGCCAGCAGCTTTCAAGACTTGTTGGGGGCAAGCACAGATACGCAGTATTTT. Protein sequence: CASSFQDLLGASTDTQYF.